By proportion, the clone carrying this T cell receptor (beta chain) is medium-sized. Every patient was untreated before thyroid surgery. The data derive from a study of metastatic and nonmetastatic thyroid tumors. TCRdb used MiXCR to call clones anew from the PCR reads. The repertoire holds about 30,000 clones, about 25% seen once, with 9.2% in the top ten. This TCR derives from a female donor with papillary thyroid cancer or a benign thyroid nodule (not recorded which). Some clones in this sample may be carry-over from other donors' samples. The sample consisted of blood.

The CDR3 DNA reads TGTGCCAGCAGTTTTTCACTAGCGGGAGGGCTGTTAAATGAGCAGTTCTTC. This codes for CASSFSLAGGLLNEQFF. The rearrangement uses TRBV12-3 or TRBV12-4 and TRBJ2-1; TRBD2 aligns across 13 bases. V gave up 3 bases and J gave up 7 bases; unmatched junction bases: 9. The length of the CDR3 is 17 residues.